Following are 11 T cell receptor beta chains from one sample sequenced in a study of blood T cell repertoires in COVID-19. TCRdb's table, derived via immunoSEQ multiplex PCR, lists solely in-frame clones and lacks some. The sample includes some 290,000 clones, roughly 90% of them seen just once. Sequencing input: peripheral blood. The receptors stem from a woman aged 25 to 39 with COVID-19, enrolled during active disease.

This sequence joins TRBV5-1 and TRBJ2-7, with D possibly TRBD1 on 6 matching bases. Trimming cost V 4 bases and J 6 bases, with 17 bases left between them. The V gene's germline CDR1 is SGHRS and CDR2 YFSETQ. The CDR3 contains 14 residues. The CDR3 sequence is CASSPGQVAGEQYF. The CDR3 DNA is TGCGCCAGCAGCCCGGGACAAGTGGCGGGCGAGCAGTACTTC.

This rearrangement joins TRBV28 to TRBJ1-2; maybe TRBD1 (6 bases). Germline V gene lookup returns CDR1 MDHEN and CDR2 SYDVKM. V was shortened by 7 bases and J by 3 bases, with 9 bases between the two germline ends. The CDR3 contains 12 residues. The CDR3 loop is CASTRGDYGYTF. CDR3 nucleotides: TGTGCCAGCACCAGGGGAGACTATGGCTACACCTTC.

The chain joins TRBV2 to TRBJ1-1; possibly TRBD1 for D (6 bases). Germline V gives CDR1 SNHLY, CDR2 FYNNEI. The CDR3 spans 15 residues. The V end lost 4 bases, the J end lost 3 bases, and 15 bases lay between the germline ends. The CDR3 bases are TGTGCCAGCAGTGTTTTGCAGGGGCAGGACACTGAAGCTTTCTTT. It codes for CASSVLQGQDTEAFF.

For this clone: Additional DNA sequences in this sample encode the identical CDR3. The chain couples TRBV4-1 to TRBJ1-2, with a weak D call TRBD1 (5 bases). CDR1 MGHRA and CDR2 YSYEKL come from the germline V gene. The CDR3 has 14 residues. Trimming took off 0 bases at V and 1 base at J, with 6 bases between the two ends. CDR3 nucleotide sequence: TGCGCCAGCAGCCAAGAAGACAGTAACTATGGCTACACCTTC. Translation: CASSQEDSNYGYTF.

The chain couples TRBV2 to TRBJ2-5; 12 positions match TRBD2. Germline CDR1 reads SNHLY; CDR2 reads FYNNEI. This CDR3 comprises 15 residues. V shed 10 bases, J shed 4 bases, and the junction held 10 bases outside the gene matches. CDR3 sequence: CATLTSGRWGETQYF. In DNA, the CDR3 is TGTGCCACACTAACTAGCGGGAGGTGGGGAGAGACCCAGTACTTC.

CDR3 DNA: TGTGCCAGCAGCCCGGGACTAGCAGGGAGCTGGGAGTTCTTC. It yields the protein CASSPGLAGSWEFF. The V call is TRBV4-2, the J call TRBJ2-1; TRBD2 agrees at 9 bases. Germline values: CDR1 LGHNA, CDR2 YNFKEQ. V shed 4 bases, J shed 14 bases, and the junction held 12 bases outside the gene matches. This CDR3 contains 14 residues.

This sequence joins TRBV2 and TRBJ1-5, with D uncertain. Trimming stripped 2 bases from V and 5 bases from J, with 19 bases between. This CDR3 region has 17 residues. Looked up from germline, CDR1 is SNHLY and CDR2 is FYNNEI. CDR3 bases: TGTGCCAGCAGTGAACGGACCGCCCCTGGGAGACATCAGCCCCAGCATTTT. This gives the protein CASSERTAPGRHQPQHF.

The rearrangement uses TRBV19 and TRBJ1-1; D is possibly TRBD1 (6 bases). Deletions cut 7 bases from V and 1 base from J, with 16 bases between. Germline V gene lookup returns CDR1 LNHDA and CDR2 SQIVND (reference sequence). The CDR3 consists of 15 residues. The CDR3 nucleotides read TGTGCCAGTACCACACGTCGACAGGAGAACACTGAAGCTTTCTTT. Amino acid sequence: CASTTRRQENTEAFF.

The chain combines TRBV7-8 with TRBJ1-5, with D hard to call. CDR3 length: 14 amino acids. The germline V and J ends were trimmed by 5 bases and 0 bases, with 8 bases remaining between them. The germline CDR1 and CDR2 sequences are SGHVS and FQNEAQ. For the CDR3, the DNA is TGTGCCAGCAGCCGGAGTCCTAGCAATCAGCCCCAGCATTTT. This translates into CASSRSPSNQPQHF.

J is TRBJ2-5 and V is TRBV6-1, with 11 bases that match TRBD2. Germline V gives CDR1 MNHNS, CDR2 SASEGT. V trimming: 0 bases; J trimming: 4 bases; junction bases outside the gene matches: 4. The CDR3 is made up of 16 amino acids. Here the CDR3 DNA reads TGTGCCAGCAGTGAAGCCCTAGCGGGAGGTGGAGAGACCCAGTACTTC. Amino acid sequence: CASSEALAGGGETQYF.

J is TRBJ2-1 and V is TRBV7-9; tentative D call: TRBD2 (6 bases). Germline V gives CDR1 SEHNR, CDR2 FQNEAQ (reference sequence). This CDR3 contains 14 residues. The V end lost 4 bases, the J end lost 8 bases, and 15 bases lay between the germline ends. CDR3 sequence reads: CASSSSGLSDEQFF. DNA of the CDR3: TGTGCCAGCAGCTCAAGCGGGCTTTCGGATGAGCAGTTCTTC.